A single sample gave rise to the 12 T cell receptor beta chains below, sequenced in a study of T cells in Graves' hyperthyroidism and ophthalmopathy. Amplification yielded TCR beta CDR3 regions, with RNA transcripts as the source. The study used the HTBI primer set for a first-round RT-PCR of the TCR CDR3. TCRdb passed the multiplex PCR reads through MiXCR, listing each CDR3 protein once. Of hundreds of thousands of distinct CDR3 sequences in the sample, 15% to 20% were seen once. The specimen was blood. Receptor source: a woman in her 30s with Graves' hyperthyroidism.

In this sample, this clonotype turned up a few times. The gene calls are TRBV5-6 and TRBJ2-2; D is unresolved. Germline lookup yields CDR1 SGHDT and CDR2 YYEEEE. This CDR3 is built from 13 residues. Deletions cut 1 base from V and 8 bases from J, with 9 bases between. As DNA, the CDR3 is TGTGCCAGCAGCTTGTGGTTATCGGGGGAGCTGTTTTTT. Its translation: CASSLWLSGELFF.

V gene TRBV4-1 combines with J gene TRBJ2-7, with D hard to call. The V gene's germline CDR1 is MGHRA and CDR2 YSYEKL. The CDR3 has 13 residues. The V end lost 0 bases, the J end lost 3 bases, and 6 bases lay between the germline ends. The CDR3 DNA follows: TGCGCCAGCAGCCAAGACACAGTCTACGAGCAGTACTTC. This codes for CASSQDTVYEQYF.

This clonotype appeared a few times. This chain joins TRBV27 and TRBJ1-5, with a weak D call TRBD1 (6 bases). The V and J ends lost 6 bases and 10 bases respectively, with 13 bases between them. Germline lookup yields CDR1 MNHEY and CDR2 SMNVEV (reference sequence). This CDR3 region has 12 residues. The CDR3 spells CASRQEQGPQHF. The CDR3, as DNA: TGTGCCAGCAGACAAGAACAGGGCCCCCAGCATTTT.

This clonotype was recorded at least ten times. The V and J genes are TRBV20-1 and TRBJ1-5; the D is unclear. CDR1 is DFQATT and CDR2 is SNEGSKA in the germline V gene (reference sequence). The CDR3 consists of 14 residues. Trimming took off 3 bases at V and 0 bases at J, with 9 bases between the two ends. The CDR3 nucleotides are TGCAGTGCTAGTAACAGCTTTAGCAATCAGCCCCAGCATTTT. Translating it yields CSASNSFSNQPQHF.

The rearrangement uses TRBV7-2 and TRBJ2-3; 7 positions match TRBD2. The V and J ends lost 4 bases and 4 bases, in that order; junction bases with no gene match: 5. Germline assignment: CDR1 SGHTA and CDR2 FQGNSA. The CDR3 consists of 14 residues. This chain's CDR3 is CASSSTSWPDTQYF. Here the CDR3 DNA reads TGTGCCAGCAGCTCGACTAGCTGGCCAGATACGCAGTATTTT.

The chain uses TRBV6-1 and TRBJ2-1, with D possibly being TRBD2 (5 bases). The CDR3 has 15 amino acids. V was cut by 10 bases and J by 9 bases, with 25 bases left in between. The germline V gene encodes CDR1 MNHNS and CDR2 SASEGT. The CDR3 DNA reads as TGTGCCATCCAACACGGCGGAACAACCGCGGGTGAGCAGTTCTTC. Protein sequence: CAIQHGGTTAGEQFF.

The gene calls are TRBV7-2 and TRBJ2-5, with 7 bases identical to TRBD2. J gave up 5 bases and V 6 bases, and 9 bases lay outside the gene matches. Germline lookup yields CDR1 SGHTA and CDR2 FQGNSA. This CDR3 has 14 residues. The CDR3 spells CASRRAGEGETQYF. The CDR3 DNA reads TGTGCCAGCAGAAGGGCGGGAGAGGGGGAGACCCAGTACTTC. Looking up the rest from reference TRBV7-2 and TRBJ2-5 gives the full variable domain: GAGVSQSPSNKVTEKGKDVELRCDPISGHTALYWYRQSLGQGLEFLIYFQGNSAPDKSGLPSDRFSAERTGGSVSTLTIQRTQQEDSAVYLCASRRAGEGETQYFGPGTRLLVL.

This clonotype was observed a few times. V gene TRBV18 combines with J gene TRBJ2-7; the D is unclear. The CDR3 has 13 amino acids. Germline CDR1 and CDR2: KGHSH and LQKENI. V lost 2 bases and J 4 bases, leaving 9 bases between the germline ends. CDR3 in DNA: TGTGCCAGCTCACCAGAGTCCAGGTACGAGCAGTACTTC. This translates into CASSPESRYEQYF.

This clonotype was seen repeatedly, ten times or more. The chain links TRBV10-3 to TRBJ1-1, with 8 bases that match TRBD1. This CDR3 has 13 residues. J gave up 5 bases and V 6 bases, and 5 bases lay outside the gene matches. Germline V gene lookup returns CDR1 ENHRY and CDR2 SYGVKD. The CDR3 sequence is CAISGTGNTEAFF. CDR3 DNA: TGTGCCATCAGCGGGACAGGAAATACTGAAGCTTTCTTT.

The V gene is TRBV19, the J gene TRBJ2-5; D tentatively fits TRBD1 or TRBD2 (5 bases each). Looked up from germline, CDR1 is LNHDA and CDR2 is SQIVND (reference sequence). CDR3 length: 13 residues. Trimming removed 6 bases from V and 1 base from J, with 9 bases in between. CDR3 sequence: CASSKGTQETQYF. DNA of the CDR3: TGTGCCAGTAGCAAGGGGACCCAAGAGACCCAGTACTTC.

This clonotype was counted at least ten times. CDR3 sequence reads: CASSPPGGVEKLFF. The CDR3, as DNA: TGTGCCAGCTCACCACCGGGGGGAGTTGAAAAACTGTTTTTT. The V and J genes are TRBV18 and TRBJ1-4; a weak D match, TRBD1 (5 bases). The germline CDR1 and CDR2 sequences are KGHSH and LQKENI. There are 14 residues in the CDR3. Trimming removed 0 bases at V and 7 bases at J, with 9 bases between.

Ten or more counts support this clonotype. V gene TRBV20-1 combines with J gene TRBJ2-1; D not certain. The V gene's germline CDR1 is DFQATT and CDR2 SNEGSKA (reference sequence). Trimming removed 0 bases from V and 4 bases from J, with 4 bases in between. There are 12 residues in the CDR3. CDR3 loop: CSARDLYNEQFF. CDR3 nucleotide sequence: TGCAGTGCTAGAGATCTGTACAATGAGCAGTTCTTC.